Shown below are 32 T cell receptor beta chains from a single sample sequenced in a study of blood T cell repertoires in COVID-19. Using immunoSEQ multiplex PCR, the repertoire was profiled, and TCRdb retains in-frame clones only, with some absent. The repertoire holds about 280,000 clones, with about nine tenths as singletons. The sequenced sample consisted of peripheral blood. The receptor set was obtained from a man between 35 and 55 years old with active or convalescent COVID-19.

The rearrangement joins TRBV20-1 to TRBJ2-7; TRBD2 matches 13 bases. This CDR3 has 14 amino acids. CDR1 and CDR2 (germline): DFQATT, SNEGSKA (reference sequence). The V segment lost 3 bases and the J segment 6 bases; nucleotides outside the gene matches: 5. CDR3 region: CSASGLAGETEQYF. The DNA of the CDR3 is TGCAGTGCTAGTGGACTAGCGGGAGAAACCGAGCAGTACTTC.

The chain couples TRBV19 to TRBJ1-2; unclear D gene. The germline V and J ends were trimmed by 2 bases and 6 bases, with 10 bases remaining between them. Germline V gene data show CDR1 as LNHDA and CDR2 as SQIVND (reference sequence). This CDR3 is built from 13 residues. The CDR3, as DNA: TGTGCCAGTAGTATATCTTCAGGCGATGGCTACACCTTC. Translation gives CASSISSGDGYTF.

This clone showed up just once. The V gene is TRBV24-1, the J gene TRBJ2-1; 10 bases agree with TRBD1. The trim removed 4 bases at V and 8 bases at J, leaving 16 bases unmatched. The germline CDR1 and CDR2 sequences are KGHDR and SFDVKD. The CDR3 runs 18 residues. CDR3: CATSDPKSPGQGPHEQFF. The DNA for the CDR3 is TGTGCCACCAGTGACCCGAAATCTCCGGGACAGGGGCCTCATGAGCAGTTCTTC.

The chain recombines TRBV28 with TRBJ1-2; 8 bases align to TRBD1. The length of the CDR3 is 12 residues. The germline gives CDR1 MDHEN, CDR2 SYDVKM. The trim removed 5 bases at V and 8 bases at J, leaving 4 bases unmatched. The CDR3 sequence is CASSGDRYGYTF. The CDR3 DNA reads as TGTGCCAGCAGTGGGGACAGGTACGGCTACACCTTC.

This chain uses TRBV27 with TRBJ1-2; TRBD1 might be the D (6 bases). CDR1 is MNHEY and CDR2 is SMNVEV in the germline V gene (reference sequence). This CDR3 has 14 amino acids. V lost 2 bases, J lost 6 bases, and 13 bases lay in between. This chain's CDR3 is CASSLGGGGNGYTF. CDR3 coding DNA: TGTGCCAGCAGTTTAGGGGGAGGGGGGAATGGCTACACCTTC.

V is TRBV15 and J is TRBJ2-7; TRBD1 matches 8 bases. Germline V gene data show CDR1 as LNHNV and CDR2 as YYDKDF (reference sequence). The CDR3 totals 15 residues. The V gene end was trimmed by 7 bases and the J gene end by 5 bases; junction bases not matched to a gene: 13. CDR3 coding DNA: TGTGCCACCACTGCGAAACAGGGGGTTTTGAACGAGCAGTACTTC. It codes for CATTAKQGVLNEQYF.

CDR3 in DNA: TGTGCCAGAAGCTTAAGACTAGCGGGCTCCGAGAAGAACACCGGGGAGCTGTTTTTT. Encoded protein: CARSLRLAGSEKNTGELFF. The V call is TRBV5-3, the J call TRBJ2-2; 10 bases fit TRBD2. TRBV5-3 is an ORF; its function is uncertain. With V trimmed by 2 bases and J by 1 base, 11 bases remained unmatched. This CDR3 region has 19 residues.

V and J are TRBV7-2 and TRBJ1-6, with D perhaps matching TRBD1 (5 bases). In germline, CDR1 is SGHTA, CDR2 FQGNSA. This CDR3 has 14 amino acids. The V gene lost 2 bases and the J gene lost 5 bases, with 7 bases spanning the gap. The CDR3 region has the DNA TGTGCCAGCAGCTTACAAGGGGATAATTCACCCCTCCACTTT. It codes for CASSLQGDNSPLHF.

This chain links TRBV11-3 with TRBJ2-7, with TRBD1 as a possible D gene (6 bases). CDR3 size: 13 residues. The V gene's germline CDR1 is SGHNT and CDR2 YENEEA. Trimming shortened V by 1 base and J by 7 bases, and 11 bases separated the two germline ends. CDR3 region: CASSLVQGGEQYF. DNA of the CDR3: TGTGCCAGCAGCTTAGTACAGGGCGGGGAGCAGTACTTC.

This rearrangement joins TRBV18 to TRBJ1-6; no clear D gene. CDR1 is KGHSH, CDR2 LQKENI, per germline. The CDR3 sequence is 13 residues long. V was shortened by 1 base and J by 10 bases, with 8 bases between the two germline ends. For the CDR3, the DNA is TGTGCCAGCTCACCACGTGAGGGATCACCCCTCCACTTT. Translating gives CASSPREGSPLHF.

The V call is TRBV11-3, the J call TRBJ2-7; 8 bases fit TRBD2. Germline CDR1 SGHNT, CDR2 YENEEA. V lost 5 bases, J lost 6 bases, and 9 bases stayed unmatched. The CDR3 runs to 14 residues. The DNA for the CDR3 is TGTGCCAGCAGCCTCACTAGCGGACTGGGCGAGCAGTACTTC. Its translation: CASSLTSGLGEQYF.

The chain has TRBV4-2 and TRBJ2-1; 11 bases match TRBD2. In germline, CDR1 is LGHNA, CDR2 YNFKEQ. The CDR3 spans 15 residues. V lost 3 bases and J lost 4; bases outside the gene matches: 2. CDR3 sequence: CASSQGLAAYNEQFF. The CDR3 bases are TGTGCCAGCAGCCAGGGACTAGCGGCTTACAATGAGCAGTTCTTC.

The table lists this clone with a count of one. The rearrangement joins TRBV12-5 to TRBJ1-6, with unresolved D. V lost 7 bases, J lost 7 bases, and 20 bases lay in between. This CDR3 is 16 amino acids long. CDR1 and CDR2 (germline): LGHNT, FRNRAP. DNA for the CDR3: TGTGCTAGTGCCTTTGCCCTTGACACTCGCAATTCACCCCTCCACTTT. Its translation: CASAFALDTRNSPLHF.

CDR3 nucleotides: TGTGCCAGCAGCCCGGGACAGCGCGGTCCCCTCCACTTT. It is translated as CASSPGQRGPLHF. The chain uses TRBV5-4 and TRBJ1-6; 7 bases line up with TRBD1. With 4 bases clipped from V and 13 bases from J, the junction kept 8 bases outside the gene matches. The length of the CDR3 is 13 residues. Germline values: CDR1 SGHNT, CDR2 YYREEE (reference sequence).

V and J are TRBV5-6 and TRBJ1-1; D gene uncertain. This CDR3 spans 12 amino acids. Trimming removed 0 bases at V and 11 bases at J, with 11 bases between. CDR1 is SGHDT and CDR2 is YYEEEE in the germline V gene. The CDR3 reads CASSLEPSQAFF. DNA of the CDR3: TGTGCCAGCAGCTTGGAACCGTCACAGGCTTTCTTT. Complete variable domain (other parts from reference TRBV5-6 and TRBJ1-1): DAGVTQSPTHLIKTRGQQVTLRCSPKSGHDTVSWYQQALGQGPQFIFQYYEEEERQRGNFPDRFSGHQFPNYSSELNVNALLLGDSALYLCASSLEPSQAFFGQGTRLTVV.

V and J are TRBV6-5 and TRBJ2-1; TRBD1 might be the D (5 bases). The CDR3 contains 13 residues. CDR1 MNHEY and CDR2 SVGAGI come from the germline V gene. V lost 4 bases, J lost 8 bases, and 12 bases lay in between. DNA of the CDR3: TGTGCCAGCAGTTGGGGCCTAGAGGATGAGCAGTTCTTC. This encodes CASSWGLEDEQFF.

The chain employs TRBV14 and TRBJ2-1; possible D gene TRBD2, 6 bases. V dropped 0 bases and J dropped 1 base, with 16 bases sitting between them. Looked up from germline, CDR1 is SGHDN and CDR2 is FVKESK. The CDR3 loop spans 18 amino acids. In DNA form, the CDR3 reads TGTGCCAGCAGCCAAGATTTGGTGCCGGGAGCATCCTACAATGAGCAGTTCTTC. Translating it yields CASSQDLVPGASYNEQFF.

As DNA, the CDR3 is TGTGCCAGCAGACAGAACAACAAAAACATTCAGTACTTC. Protein sequence: CASRQNNKNIQYF. The chain joins TRBV2 to TRBJ2-4; no reliable D call. Germline V lookup: CDR1 SNHLY, CDR2 FYNNEI. Trimming took off 6 bases at V and 3 bases at J, with 9 bases between the two ends. The CDR3 loop spans 13 amino acids.

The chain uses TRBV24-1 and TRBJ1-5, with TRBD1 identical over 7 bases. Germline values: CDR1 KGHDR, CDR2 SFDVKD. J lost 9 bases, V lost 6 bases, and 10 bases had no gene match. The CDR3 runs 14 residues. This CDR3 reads CATSTGAQVGPQHF. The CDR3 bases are TGTGCCACCAGTACAGGGGCCCAGGTTGGGCCCCAGCATTTT.

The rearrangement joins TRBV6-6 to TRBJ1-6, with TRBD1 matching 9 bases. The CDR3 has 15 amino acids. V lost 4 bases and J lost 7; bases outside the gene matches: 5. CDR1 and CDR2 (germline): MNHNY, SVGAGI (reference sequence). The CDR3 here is CASSLTGTGNSPLHF. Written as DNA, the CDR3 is TGTGCCAGCAGTTTGACCGGGACAGGGAATTCACCCCTCCACTTT.

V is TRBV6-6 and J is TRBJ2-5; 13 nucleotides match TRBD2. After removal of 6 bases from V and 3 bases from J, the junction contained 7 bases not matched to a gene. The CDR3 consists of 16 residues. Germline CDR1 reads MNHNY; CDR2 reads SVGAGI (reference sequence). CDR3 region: CASRPGTSGTEETQYF. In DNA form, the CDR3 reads TGTGCCAGCAGACCTGGGACTAGCGGGACAGAAGAGACCCAGTACTTC.

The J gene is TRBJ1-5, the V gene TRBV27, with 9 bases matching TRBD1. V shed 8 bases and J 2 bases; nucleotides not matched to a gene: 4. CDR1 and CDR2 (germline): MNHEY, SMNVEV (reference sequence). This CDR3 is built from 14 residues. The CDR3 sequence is CASQTGGGNQPQHF. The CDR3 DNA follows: TGTGCCAGCCAGACAGGGGGTGGCAATCAGCCCCAGCATTTT.

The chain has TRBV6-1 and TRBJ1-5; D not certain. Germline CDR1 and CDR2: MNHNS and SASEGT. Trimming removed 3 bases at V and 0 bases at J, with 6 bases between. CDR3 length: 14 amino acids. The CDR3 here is CASSDGSSNQPQHF. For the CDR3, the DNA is TGTGCCAGCAGTGACGGGTCTAGCAATCAGCCCCAGCATTTT.

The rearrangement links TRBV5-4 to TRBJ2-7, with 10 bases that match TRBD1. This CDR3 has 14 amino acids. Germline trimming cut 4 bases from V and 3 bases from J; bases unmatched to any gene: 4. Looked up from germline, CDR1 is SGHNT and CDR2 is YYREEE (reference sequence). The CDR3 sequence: CASSPGQGGYEQYF. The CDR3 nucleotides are TGTGCCAGCAGCCCCGGACAGGGGGGCTACGAGCAGTACTTC.

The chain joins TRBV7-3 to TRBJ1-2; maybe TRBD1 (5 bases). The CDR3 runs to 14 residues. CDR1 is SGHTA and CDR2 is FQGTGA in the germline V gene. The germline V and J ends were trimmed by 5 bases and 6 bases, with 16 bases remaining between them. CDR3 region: CASSRTGTLDGYTF. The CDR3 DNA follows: TGTGCCAGCAGCCGAACCGGGACTTTGGATGGCTACACCTTC.

CDR3 DNA sequence: TGTGCCTGGACTCCTGGACAGGGGAATGAGAATGAGCAGTTCTTC. Protein sequence: CAWTPGQGNENEQFF. The V and J genes are TRBV30 and TRBJ2-1; 9 bases agree with TRBD1. The CDR3 totals 15 residues. V shed 4 bases and J 7 bases; nucleotides not matched to a gene: 11. Per the germline V gene, CDR1 is GTSNPN and CDR2 is SVGIG (reference sequence). Supplemented by reference TRBV30 and TRBJ2-1, the full variable domain reads SQTIHQWPATLVQPVGSPLSLECTVEGTSNPNLYWYRQAAGRGLQLLFYSVGIGQISSEVPQNLSASRPQDRQFILSSKKLLLSDSGFYLCAWTPGQGNENEQFFGPGTRLTVL.

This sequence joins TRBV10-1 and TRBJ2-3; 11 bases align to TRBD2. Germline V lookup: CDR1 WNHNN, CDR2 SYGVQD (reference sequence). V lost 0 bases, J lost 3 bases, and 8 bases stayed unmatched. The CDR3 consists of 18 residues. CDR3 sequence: CASSESTTSGAYTDTQYF. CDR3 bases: TGCGCCAGCAGTGAGTCGACGACTAGCGGGGCCTATACAGATACGCAGTATTTT.

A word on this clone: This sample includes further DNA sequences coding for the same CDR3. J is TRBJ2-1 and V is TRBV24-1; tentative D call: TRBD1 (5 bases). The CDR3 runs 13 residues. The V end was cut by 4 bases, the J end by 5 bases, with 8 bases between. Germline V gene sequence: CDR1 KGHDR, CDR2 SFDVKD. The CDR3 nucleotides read TGTGCCACCAGTGAAGGGGCTGACAATGAGCAGTTCTTC. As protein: CATSEGADNEQFF.

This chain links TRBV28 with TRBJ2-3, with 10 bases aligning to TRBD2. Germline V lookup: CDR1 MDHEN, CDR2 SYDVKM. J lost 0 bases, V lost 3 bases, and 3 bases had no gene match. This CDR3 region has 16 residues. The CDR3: CASSFPTSGSTDTQYF. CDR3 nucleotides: TGTGCCAGCAGTTTCCCGACTAGCGGGAGCACAGATACGCAGTATTTT. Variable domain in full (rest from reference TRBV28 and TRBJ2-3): DVKVTQSSRYLVKRTGEKVFLECVQDMDHENMFWYRQDPGLGLRLIYFSYDVKMKEKGDIPEGYSVSREKKERFSLILESASTNQTSMYLCASSFPTSGSTDTQYFGPGTRLTVL.

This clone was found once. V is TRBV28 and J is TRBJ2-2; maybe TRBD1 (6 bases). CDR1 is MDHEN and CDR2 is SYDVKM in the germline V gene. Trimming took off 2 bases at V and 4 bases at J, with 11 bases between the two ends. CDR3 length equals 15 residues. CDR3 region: CASSLGGRTTGELFF. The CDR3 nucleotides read TGTGCCAGCAGTTTAGGGGGCCGGACCACCGGGGAGCTGTTTTTT. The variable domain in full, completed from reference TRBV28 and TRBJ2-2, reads DVKVTQSSRYLVKRTGEKVFLECVQDMDHENMFWYRQDPGLGLRLIYFSYDVKMKEKGDIPEGYSVSREKKERFSLILESASTNQTSMYLCASSLGGRTTGELFFGEGSRLTVL.

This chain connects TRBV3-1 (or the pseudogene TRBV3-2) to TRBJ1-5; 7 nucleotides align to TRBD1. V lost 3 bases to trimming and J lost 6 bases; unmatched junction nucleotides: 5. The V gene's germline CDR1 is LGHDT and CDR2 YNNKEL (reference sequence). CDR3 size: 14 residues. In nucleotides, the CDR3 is TGTGCCAGCAGCCACTCTCAGGGGGGTCAGCCCCAGCATTTT. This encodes CASSHSQGGQPQHF.

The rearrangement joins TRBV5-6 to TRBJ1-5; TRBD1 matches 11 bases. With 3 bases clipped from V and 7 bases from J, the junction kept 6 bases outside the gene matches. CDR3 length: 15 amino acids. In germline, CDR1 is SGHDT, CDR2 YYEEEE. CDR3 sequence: CASSSSGTGGQPQHF. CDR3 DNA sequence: TGTGCCAGCAGCTCCTCCGGGACAGGGGGACAGCCCCAGCATTTT.